Listed below are T cell receptor beta chains from one sample, sequenced in a study of T cell responses to AZD1222 COVID-19 vaccine. Measured with immunoSEQ multiplex PCR; TCRdb has only the in-frame clones, and not every one. The table lists some 170,000 clones, around 94% of them singletons, with roughly 2.5% in the top ten. The starting material was peripheral blood, obtained on day 0 of AZD1222 vaccination. These receptors all come from an adult in good health. Each CDR3 is given with its conserved first and last residue. D genes are given only for firm matches. Expanded clones are given a class, and other clones once, few, many or no size at all.

>TRBD1|TRBV12-3/TRBV12-4|.|TRBJ1-2
TGTGCCAGCAGTGCGGACAGGGGTGACGGCTACACCTTC
CASSADRGDGYTF
>TRBD2|TRBV12-5|.|TRBJ2-1
TGTGCTAGTGGTCTAGCGGGAGGCTCGGATGAGCAGTTCTTC
CASGLAGGSDEQFF
>.|TRBV12-3/TRBV12-4|once|TRBJ1-1
TGTGCCAGCAGTCCCTACAGGAACACTGAAGCTTTCTTT
CASSPYRNTEAFF
>TRBD1|TRBV25-1|.|TRBJ1-5
TGTGCCAGCAGCGCCCGACAGGGGCCCGATCAGCCCCAGCATTTT
CASSARQGPDQPQHF
>TRBD1|TRBV6-2/TRBV6-3|.|TRBJ1-5
TGTGCCAGCACCCCGACAGGGGGCCAGCCCCAGCATTTT
CASTPTGGQPQHF
>.|TRBV10-1|once|TRBJ2-1
TGCGCCAGCAGACCAGACGGGGAAGGGTACAATGAGCAGTTCTTC
CASRPDGEGYNEQFF
>.|TRBV5-1|.|TRBJ1-2
TGCGCCAGCAGGGCATTAAATGGCTACACCTTC
CASRALNGYTF
>.|TRBV6-6|.|TRBJ1-1
TGTGCCAGCAGTCTACCGACGGCCCTACTGGTCACTGAAGCTTTCTTT
CASSLPTALLVTEAFF
>.|TRBV29-1|.|TRBJ2-2
TGCAGCGTTGAAGATTGGACCGGGGAGCTGTTTTTT
CSVEDWTGELFF
>TRBD2|TRBV10-1|.|TRBJ2-3
TGCGCCAGCAGTGAAGGGACTAGCGGGAGGCGGTGGGATACGCAGTATTTT
CASSEGTSGRRWDTQYF
>TRBD1|TRBV6-5|.|TRBJ1-1
TGTGCCAGCAACCAAATACAGGGGGCGAGGCAAGCTTTCTTT
CASNQIQGARQAFF
>TRBD2|TRBV6-5|.|TRBJ2-3
TGTGCCAGCAGTTATCTGGGAGGGTCTCGCACAGATACGCAGTATTTT
CASSYLGGSRTDTQYF
>TRBD2|TRBV14|.|TRBJ2-3
TGTGCCAGCAGCCACCTAGCGGGTCCGGGGGATACGCAGTATTTT
CASSHLAGPGDTQYF
>.|TRBV5-6|.|TRBJ2-3
TGTGCCAGCAGCTTGGGCCAGGCGGGAGATACGCAGTATTTT
CASSLGQAGDTQYF
>.|TRBV23-1|.|TRBJ2-7
TGCGCCACGGTACTTTGGGGGGTAGCGGAATCCTCCTACGAGCAGTACTTC
CATVLWGVAESSYEQYF
>.|TRBV11-2|.|TRBJ2-1
TGTGCCAGCAGCTTGACGAGGGCCGAAAATGAGCAGTTCTTC
CASSLTRAENEQFF
>.|TRBV5-1|few|TRBJ1-1
TGCGCCAGCAGCTTGGCCGGGGGGTACACTGAAGCTTTCTTT
CASSLAGGYTEAFF
>.|TRBV19|few|TRBJ2-2
TGTGCCAGTAGTACCGACGGGACCGGGGAGCTGTTTTTT
CASSTDGTGELFF
>TRBD1|TRBV10-1|.|TRBJ1-1
TGCGCCAGCAGTCCCAGAGGACAGGGGATAGCTTTCTTT
CASSPRGQGIAFF
>TRBD1|TRBV12-5|.|TRBJ1-2
TGTGCTAGTGGTTTGGTAGGGACAGGGGGCCCTGGCTACACCTTC
CASGLVGTGGPGYTF
>TRBD2|TRBV19|.|TRBJ2-2
TGTGCCAGTAGTCCCTGGACTAGCCCGAACACCGGGGAGCTGTTTTTT
CASSPWTSPNTGELFF
>.|TRBV13|.|TRBJ2-1
TGTGCCAGCAGCTTAGCCGTATCCTACAATGAGCAGTTCTTC
CASSLAVSYNEQFF
>TRBD2|TRBV19|.|TRBJ2-1
TGTGCCACCCAAAAGCTAGCGGGAGGCACTGAGCAGTTCTTC
CATQKLAGGTEQFF
>TRBD1|TRBV3-1/TRBV3-2|.|TRBJ2-2
TGTGCCAGCAGCCAGGTCTTAACTAGGGGGCCCGGGGAGCTGTTTTTT
CASSQVLTRGPGELFF
>.|TRBV7-2|once|TRBJ2-1
TGTGCCAGCAGCCCCCCCTCTAGAGTTGAGCAGTTCTTC
CASSPPSRVEQFF
>.|TRBV10-2|.|TRBJ1-2
TGCGCCAGCAGTGAGGGGAACAGCTTCTATGGCTACACCTTC
CASSEGNSFYGYTF
>.|TRBV4-2|.|TRBJ2-5
TGTGCCAGCAGCCAAGTACAGGGAGGAGAGACCCAGTACTTC
CASSQVQGGETQYF
>.|TRBV7-9|.|TRBJ2-3
TGTGCCAGCAGCCATTCTCTAGGGGGTAGCACAGATACGCAGTATTTT
CASSHSLGGSTDTQYF
>.|TRBV12-5|.|TRBJ1-1
TGTGCTAGTGGTTTGCACAGGCTGAACACTGAAGCTTTCTTT
CASGLHRLNTEAFF
>.|TRBV4-1|.|TRBJ2-1
TGCGCCAGCAGCCAGCAGAGTCCCGCGAACAATGAGCAGTTCTTC
CASSQQSPANNEQFF
>.|TRBV18|once|TRBJ2-7
TGTGCCAGCTCACCACCAAACAGAGAGCAGTACTTC
CASSPPNREQYF
>TRBD2|TRBV27|.|TRBJ2-3
TGTGCCAGCAGTTCCATACTAGCGGGAGCTGCAGATACGCAGTATTTT
CASSSILAGAADTQYF
>.|TRBV27|once|TRBJ2-5
TGTGCCAGCAAGGGAATGCTCGAGACCCAGTACTTC
CASKGMLETQYF
>TRBD1|TRBV18|.|TRBJ1-2
TGTGCCAGCTCACCAAGGGACAGGGGGCCCACCCACGATGGCTACACCTTC
CASSPRDRGPTHDGYTF
>.|TRBV27|.|TRBJ1-1
TGTGCCAGCAGTGCTCCCGCCGGGGCGAACACTGAAGCTTTCTTT
CASSAPAGANTEAFF
>.|TRBV2|.|TRBJ2-7
TGTGCCAGCAGTTCGACGAGAAAATTGGGGCAGTACTTC
CASSSTRKLGQYF
>TRBD2|TRBV3-1/TRBV3-2|.|TRBJ2-3
TGTGCCAGCAGCCAAACGGGAGGCATCACAGATACGCAGTATTTT
CASSQTGGITDTQYF
>.|TRBV2|.|TRBJ1-4
TGTGCCAGCAGTGAATGGGGGCCAGCAACTAATGAAAAACTGTTTTTT
CASSEWGPATNEKLFF
>.|TRBV6-6|once|TRBJ2-3
TGTGCCAGCAGACACACAGATACGCAGTATTTT
CASRHTDTQYF
>.|TRBV11-3|.|TRBJ2-3
TGTGCCAGCAGCCCCAAGGGGACAGATACGCAGTATTTT
CASSPKGTDTQYF
>.|TRBV5-5|few|TRBJ1-3
TGTGCCAGCAGCTTGGTGGGGAATGGAAACACCATATATTTT
CASSLVGNGNTIYF
>.|TRBV7-2|.|TRBJ2-2
TGTGCCAGCAGCTTAGAAGTGCGGTCCGGGGAGCTGTTTTTT
CASSLEVRSGELFF
>.|TRBV5-8|.|TRBJ1-2
TGTGCCAGCAGCTTGGTGCAGGCGCTTTATGGCTACACCTTC
CASSLVQALYGYTF
>.|TRBV3-1/TRBV3-2|.|TRBJ2-7
TGTGCCGGCAGCCAAGTCATCCCTAGCCTGAGCTCCTACGAGCAGTACTTC
CAGSQVIPSLSSYEQYF
>.|TRBV27|.|TRBJ2-1
TGTGCCAGCAGTTTATCGAGGGGGGAGCAGTTCTTC
CASSLSRGEQFF
>TRBD2|TRBV10-3|.|TRBJ2-7
TGTGCCATCAGTGACCCCACCGGGACTAGCGGTGGTTACGAGCAGTACTTC
CAISDPTGTSGGYEQYF